Listed below are T cell receptor beta chains from one sample, sequenced in a study of Ad26.COV2.S vaccination and SARS-CoV-2 variants. Only in-frame clones appear in the TCRdb table, and some are missing; sequencing was by immunoSEQ multiplex PCR. The top ten clones hold 2.5% of a sample with roughly 420,000 clones, about 91% of them seen once. The material was peripheral blood, obtained in a trial of Ad26.COV2.S vaccine versus placebo. These receptor sequences come from a person between 18 and 59 years old who received the Ad26.COV2.S COVID-19 vaccine or a placebo. Both conserved end residues are part of each CDR3. Each record gives: J gene, CDR3 length, clone size, D gene, V gene, CDR3 DNA, CDR3 protein. D genes are given only for firm matches. Only some rows state a clone size, as once, few, many or a class for expanded clones.

TRBJ1-2	13	NA	NA	TRBV30	TGTGCCTGGGGGGCAGGACCAGGCTATGGCTACACCTTC	CAWGAGPGYGYTF
TRBJ2-3	15	NA	TRBD2	TRBV6-5	TGTGCCAGCAGTCCGAGAGCGGGAGGGGGGGATACGCAGTATTTT	CASSPRAGGGDTQYF
TRBJ2-1	13	NA	NA	TRBV7-2	TGTGCCAGCAGCTCCGGGACTGCTAATGAGCAGTTCTTC	CASSSGTANEQFF
TRBJ1-1	16	NA	TRBD1	TRBV4-1	TGCGCCAGCAGCCACATCGGGACAGGGAGGAACACTGAAGCTTTCTTT	CASSHIGTGRNTEAFF
TRBJ2-3	14	NA	NA	TRBV28	TGTGCCAGCAAAAGACGGTTAAGCACAGATACGCAGTATTTT	CASKRRLSTDTQYF
TRBJ2-5	13	NA	NA	TRBV7-3	TGTGCCAGCAGCTTCGAAGCGCAGGAGACCCAGTACTTC	CASSFEAQETQYF
TRBJ1-1	14	NA	NA	TRBV4-1	TGCGCCAGCAGCCAAGATGCGGCATACACTGAAGCTTTCTTT	CASSQDAAYTEAFF
TRBJ2-1	21	NA	TRBD2	TRBV4-1	TGCGCCAGCAGCCAGAACTTAGTGCGACTAGCGGGAACAAATTTGGACAATGAGCAGTTCTTC	CASSQNLVRLAGTNLDNEQFF
TRBJ1-1	15	NA	TRBD1	TRBV28	TGTGCCAGCAGTCGTGGGACAGTTATGAACACTGAAGCTTTCTTT	CASSRGTVMNTEAFF
TRBJ1-1	14	NA	NA	TRBV6-1	TGTGCCAGCAGTGAAAGGCCGGGACGAACTGAAGCTTTCTTT	CASSERPGRTEAFF
TRBJ2-5	11	NA	TRBD1	TRBV29-1	TGCAGCGGGGACAGGGGAGAGACCCAGTACTTC	CSGDRGETQYF
TRBJ1-6	12	NA	NA	TRBV7-9	TGTGCCAGCAGCTTATACAGTTCACCCCTCCACTTT	CASSLYSSPLHF
TRBJ1-6	12	NA	TRBD1	TRBV28	TGTGCCACCGATACAGGGGTGGTCCCCCTCCACTTT	CATDTGVVPLHF
TRBJ2-2	13	NA	NA	TRBV7-2	TGTGCCAGCAGCGCGGTAAACACCGGGGAGCTGTTTTTT	CASSAVNTGELFF
TRBJ1-2	13	NA	NA	TRBV7-8	TGTGCCAGCAGCCTCGGGACCTCCTATGGCTACACCTTC	CASSLGTSYGYTF
TRBJ2-1	14	NA	NA	TRBV4-3	TGCGCCAGCAGTAGGCTTAGAACCTACAATGAGCAGTTCTTC	CASSRLRTYNEQFF
TRBJ2-5	13	NA	NA	TRBV29-1	TGCAGCGTTGAAATTAACAGCCAAGAGACCCAGTACTTC	CSVEINSQETQYF
TRBJ2-1	13	NA	NA	TRBV2	TGTGCCAGCAGTGAACTCTGGGACAATGAGCAGTTCTTC	CASSELWDNEQFF
TRBJ1-1	17	NA	NA	TRBV5-4	TGTGCCAGCAGCTTGGAAAGTTGGACACGAGGAGGCACTGAAGCTTTCTTT	CASSLESWTRGGTEAFF
TRBJ2-1	15	NA	TRBD2	TRBV11-3	TGTGCCAGCAGTTTTAGCGGGAGTTCTTACAATGAGCAGTTCTTC	CASSFSGSSYNEQFF
TRBJ2-3	12	NA	NA	TRBV13	TGTGCCAGCAGCTTAGCGGGAGATACGCAGTATTTT	CASSLAGDTQYF
TRBJ2-5	15	once	NA	TRBV5-6	TGTGCCAGCAGCCCGCCGGGGTGGGGCCCCTTGACCCAGTACTTC	CASSPPGWGPLTQYF
TRBJ2-3	13	NA	NA	TRBV5-1	TGCGCCAGCAGCGAAGGTCCCACAGATACGCAGTATTTT	CASSEGPTDTQYF
TRBJ1-1	17	once	TRBD1	TRBV5-1	TGCGCCAGCAGCTTCTGGACAGGGGGAATGGGGAACACTGAAGCTTTCTTT	CASSFWTGGMGNTEAFF
TRBJ2-3	12	NA	NA	TRBV6-1	TGTGCCAGCAGTGAATGGGAGGATACGCAGTATTTT	CASSEWEDTQYF
TRBJ2-5	17	NA	NA	TRBV5-1	TGCGCCAGCAGCTTGGGGGTTGACAGGAGGGCCGCGGAGACCCAGTACTTC	CASSLGVDRRAAETQYF
TRBJ2-1	14	NA	TRBD1	TRBV2	TGTGCCAGCAGTGACAGGGGGTACGACAATGAGCAGTTCTTC	CASSDRGYDNEQFF
TRBJ1-4	14	NA	NA	TRBV4-3	TGCGCCAGCAGCCAAGATTTCCCTAATGAAAAACTGTTTTTT	CASSQDFPNEKLFF